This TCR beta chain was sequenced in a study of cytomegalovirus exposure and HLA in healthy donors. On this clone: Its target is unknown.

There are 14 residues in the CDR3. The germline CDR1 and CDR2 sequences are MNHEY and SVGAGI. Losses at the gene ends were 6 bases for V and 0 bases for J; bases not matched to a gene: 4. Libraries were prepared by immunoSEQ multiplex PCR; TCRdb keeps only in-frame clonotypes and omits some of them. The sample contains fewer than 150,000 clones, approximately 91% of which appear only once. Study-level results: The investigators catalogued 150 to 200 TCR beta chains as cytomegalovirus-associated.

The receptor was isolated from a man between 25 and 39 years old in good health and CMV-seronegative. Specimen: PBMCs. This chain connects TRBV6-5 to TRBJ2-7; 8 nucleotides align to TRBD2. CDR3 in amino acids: CASRSSGGSYEQYF. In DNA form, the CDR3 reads TGTGCCAGCAGGTCCAGCGGGGGCTCCTACGAGCAGTACTTC.